This T cell receptor (beta chain) was documented in a study of T cell repertoires in cytomegalovirus infection. About the research overall: Matching HLA type and CMV infection were both indicated by public TCR beta signatures.

Broader study findings: Carriers of CMV and the relevant HLA type were discriminated by public TCR beta frequency. HLA-C-restricted, CMV-specific TCR beta clonotypes were dominant ex vivo.

This clonotype was seen repeatedly, ten times or more. Antigen: not known. TCRdb analysed the reads with MiXCR anew, one entry per CDR3 protein. The sample lists 500,000 to 600,000 distinct CDR3 sequences, 16% occurring once. Sequencing was done on a sample of CD8+ T cells from PBMCs. The receptor was derived from a human donor in good health (CMV status not recorded). Some clones in this sample may be carry-over from other donors' samples.

DNA of the CDR3: TGTGCCAGCAGCGGACAGGGCCTTAACTATGGCTACACCTTC. Translating it yields CASSGQGLNYGYTF. V is TRBV28 and J is TRBJ1-2; 8 bases are shared with TRBD1. This CDR3 is built from 14 residues. From germline, CDR1 is MDHEN and CDR2 SYDVKM. Losses at the gene ends were 6 bases for V and 1 base for J; bases not matched to a gene: 4.